The present T cell receptor (beta chain) was sequenced within a study of T cells after yellow fever vaccination. Across the study: Low-cell-number fractions were prepared with SMART-Seq v4 Ultra Low Input.

General study results and limits: When the response was secondary, it was weaker but reached its peak faster, day 5 versus 15. Of the clonotypes, a small share occurred in both CD4 and CD8 compartments.

A process of 5'RACE template switching, which added a universal primer site and UMIs, was used to make TCR cDNA. Using its own MiXCR run on the 5' RACE reads, TCRdb lists one record per CDR3 protein. The sample gives hundreds of thousands of distinct CDR3 sequences, about a sixth of which show up once; 15% to 20% is in the top ten. Germline loops: CDR1 DFQATT, CDR2 SNEGSKA (reference sequence). Trimming at V came to 8 bases and at J to 7 bases, leaving 12 bases not matched to a gene. The CDR3 is 13 amino acids. In regard to this clonotype: Its antigen is still unknown.

V is TRBV20-1 and J is TRBJ2-3, with TRBD2 matching 7 bases. Material: PBMCs, obtained about 5 days after the first yellow fever vaccination. The sequence was collected from a man aged 18 to 30 who received the YFV17D yellow fever vaccine. The CDR3 sequence: CSNPGEGVNTQYF. DNA for the CDR3: TGCAGTAACCCGGGGGAGGGAGTGAATACGCAGTATTTT.